The 32 T cell receptor beta chains below all came from one sample that was sequenced in a study of molecular identifiers for immune sequencing clone quantification. One entry per CDR3 protein results from TCRdb running MiXCR on the PCR reads. Among under 650,000 distinct CDR3 sequences listed, 15% to 20% were seen once. Sequencing input: naive CD8+ T cells from blood, with Jurkat cell RNA spiked in. The subset is: FACS-sorted CD8+CD4-CCR7+CD45RA+ naive T cells. These receptors originate from a human donor in good health. Some libraries in this study had Jurkat cell RNA spiked in.

The table lists this clonotype with many counts. V is TRBV9 and J is TRBJ2-7, with D perhaps matching TRBD2 (7 bases). CDR1 is SGDLS and CDR2 is YYNGEE in the germline V gene. Trimming cost V 0 bases and J 5 bases, with 15 bases left between them. The CDR3 contains 15 residues. CDR3 sequence (DNA): TGTGCCAGCAGCGTAGAGGGGGGAGGGCCTGACGAGCAGTACTTC. It yields the protein CASSVEGGGPDEQYF.

The chain links TRBV11-2 to TRBJ1-1; a possible D gene is TRBD1 (5 bases). V lost 2 bases, J lost 3 bases, and 13 bases lay in between. This CDR3 has 15 residues. Looked up from germline, CDR1 is SGHAT and CDR2 is FQNNGV. The CDR3 region has the DNA TGTGCCAGCAGCTTAATTGCTAGGGGCGACACTGAAGCTTTCTTT. Its protein is CASSLIARGDTEAFF.

This clonotype was detected ten times or more. The CDR3 DNA reads as TGTGCCAGCCTGGTTGGTGGTCCCTACGAGCAGTACTTC. Amino acids: CASLVGGPYEQYF. The rearrangement uses TRBV25-1 and TRBJ2-7; D gene unclear. The length of the CDR3 is 13 residues. Between the trimmed V and J ends, which lost 8 bases and 2 bases, there was a span of 13 bases. CDR1 is MGHDK, CDR2 SYGVNS, per germline.

In this sample, this clonotype turned up a few times. The chain couples TRBV6-5 to TRBJ2-7; the D gene is possibly TRBD2 (6 bases). Germline V lookup: CDR1 MNHEY, CDR2 SVGAGI. The CDR3 loop spans 13 amino acids. Trimming removed 0 bases at V and 9 bases at J, with 12 bases between. The CDR3 sequence: CASSYSEGQWQYF. CDR3 nucleotides: TGTGCCAGCAGTTACTCGGAGGGGCAGTGGCAGTACTTC.

This clonotype was observed at least ten times. V gene TRBV6-5 combines with J gene TRBJ1-6, with 9 bases lining up with TRBD1. Trimming took 6 bases from V and 6 from J; bases not matched to a gene: 6. The CDR3 is 15 amino acids. Germline CDR1 and CDR2: MNHEY and SVGAGI. In nucleotides, the CDR3 is TGTGCCAGCAGCCCTGGGGGACAGGGTAATTCACCCCTCCACTTT. Residues: CASSPGGQGNSPLHF.

This clonotype came up many times. Written as DNA, the CDR3 is TGTGCCAGCAGCCAAATCAGGTTTGGTACAGATACGCAGTATTTT. Translation gives CASSQIRFGTDTQYF. The V and J genes are TRBV7-9 and TRBJ2-3, with D uncertain. Between the trimmed V and J ends, which lost 5 bases and 3 bases, there was a span of 15 bases. Germline V gene lookup returns CDR1 SEHNR and CDR2 FQNEAQ (reference sequence). This CDR3 contains 15 residues.

The chain recombines TRBV24-1 with TRBJ2-1; TRBD2 agrees at 13 bases. CDR3 length equals 15 residues. V gave up 7 bases and J gave up 9 bases; unmatched junction bases: 8. Germline lookup yields CDR1 KGHDR and CDR2 SFDVKD. The CDR3 bases are TGTGCCACCAGCTCGGGACTAGCGGGAAGAAGTGAGCAGTTCTTC. Translated: CATSSGLAGRSEQFF.

This clonotype is a singleton in its sample. A much bigger clone sits one base away, suggesting this may be a read error. The missing conserved phenylalanine or tryptophan at the end of this CDR3 makes a read error likely. The chain is built from TRBV5-4 and TRBJ2-7, with 12 bases lining up with TRBD2. V shed 3 bases, J shed 5 bases, and the junction held 6 bases outside the gene matches. The germline V gene encodes CDR1 SGHNT and CDR2 YYREEE (reference sequence). The CDR3 length is 15 residues. In DNA, the CDR3 is TGTGCCAGCAGCTCACTAGCGGGGGGCGTCAACGAGCAGTACTCC. It yields the protein CASSSLAGGVNEQYS.

The chain couples TRBV4-2 to TRBJ2-7; 9 bases agree with TRBD2. CDR1 LGHNA and CDR2 YNFKEQ come from the germline V gene. Unmatched junction bases numbered 12, after V lost 0 bases and J lost 6 bases. CDR3 size: 17 residues. The CDR3 reads CASSQDGSRGGRFEQYF. The CDR3 DNA sequence: TGTGCCAGCAGCCAAGATGGGTCGCGGGGGGGCCGCTTCGAGCAGTACTTC.

This clonotype was seen a handful of times. This chain uses TRBV11-2 with TRBJ2-5; tentatively, D is TRBD1 or TRBD2 (7 bases each). The CDR3 has 15 amino acids. Deletions cut 5 bases from V and 7 bases from J, with 20 bases between. Germline CDR1 and CDR2: SGHAT and FQNNGV. The CDR3 spells CASSRQGGRRGTQYF. In nucleotides, the CDR3 is TGTGCCAGCAGCCGTCAGGGGGGGAGGCGTGGGACCCAGTACTTC.

In its sample, this clonotype was seen many times. The rearrangement links TRBV20-1 to TRBJ2-2; D uncertain. V shed 0 bases and J shed 2 bases, with 7 bases lying between them. This CDR3 spans 14 amino acids. Germline CDR1 DFQATT, CDR2 SNEGSKA (reference sequence). The CDR3 bases are TGCAGTGCTAGAGATAGGGATAACACCGGGGAGCTGTTTTTT. Translated, it gives CSARDRDNTGELFF.

This clonotype was recorded at least ten times. J is TRBJ1-5 and V is TRBV7-9, with TRBD1 matching over 7 bases. V dropped 5 bases and J dropped 6; count of bases not matched to a gene: 7. This CDR3 has 14 amino acids. Germline V gives CDR1 SEHNR, CDR2 FQNEAQ (reference sequence). CDR3 protein: CASSLAAGGQPQHF. In nucleotides, the CDR3 is TGTGCCAGCAGCCTTGCGGCAGGGGGTCAGCCCCAGCATTTT.

This clonotype has ten or more counts. The genes are TRBV27 and TRBJ2-7; D unclear. Deletions cut 2 bases from V and 5 bases from J, with 10 bases between. The germline gives CDR1 MNHEY, CDR2 SMNVEV (reference sequence). This CDR3 has 13 residues. Written as DNA, the CDR3 is TGTGCCAGCAGTTTAAAGTTTTTGGACGAGCAGTACTTC. It yields the protein CASSLKFLDEQYF.

This clonotype was observed many times. This sequence joins TRBV28 and TRBJ2-3; possible D gene TRBD1, 5 bases. Germline CDR1 and CDR2: MDHEN and SYDVKM. There are 13 residues in the CDR3. Between the trimmed V and J ends, which lost 10 bases and 6 bases, there was a span of 17 bases. The CDR3 coding sequence is TGTGCCACCGAAAGTGGGGCGTCCGATACGCAGTATTTT. It encodes CATESGASDTQYF.

The CDR3 DNA reads as TGTGCCAGCAGCCTGAACAGGGACTCCTACGAGCAGTACTTC. Protein product: CASSLNRDSYEQYF. V usage is TRBV12-3 or TRBV12-4 and J usage is TRBJ2-7, with a weak D call TRBD1 (6 bases). This CDR3 contains 14 residues. The V end lost 6 bases, the J end lost 0 bases, and 12 bases lay between the germline ends.

In this sample, this clonotype turned up many times. The V call is TRBV7-2, the J call TRBJ2-3, with 11 bases identical to TRBD2. This CDR3 has 18 residues. Germline V CDR1 and CDR2: SGHTA, FQGNSA. V dropped 7 bases and J dropped 2; count of bases not matched to a gene: 14. The CDR3 region is CASIEGTSGSMVTDTQYF. Here the CDR3 DNA reads TGTGCCAGCATTGAAGGGACTAGCGGAAGTATGGTCACAGATACGCAGTATTTT.

This clonotype was found many times. CDR3 sequence (DNA): TGTGCCAGCAGCCCGGGGAGCCTCTACGAGCAGTACTTC. Translation gives CASSPGSLYEQYF. This chain connects TRBV7-9 to TRBJ2-7, with D perhaps TRBD2 (5 bases). Trimming took 5 bases from V and 3 from J, leaving 11 bases between them. Germline lookup yields CDR1 SEHNR and CDR2 FQNEAQ (reference sequence). This CDR3 contains 13 residues. Drawing the rest from reference TRBV7-9 and TRBJ2-7, the complete variable domain is DTGVSQNPRHKITKRGQNVTFRCDPISEHNRLYWYRQTLGQGPEFLTYFQNEAQLEKSRLLSDRFSAERPKGSFSTLEIQRTEQGDSAMYLCASSPGSLYEQYFGPGTRLTVT.

This clonotype was detected many times. The chain has TRBV19 and TRBJ1-1; maybe TRBD1 (6 bases). This CDR3 has 16 residues. The germline V gene has CDR1 LNHDA and CDR2 SQIVND (reference sequence). The V gene lost 3 bases and the J gene lost 2 bases, with 16 bases spanning the gap. The CDR3 DNA reads TGTGCCAGTAGTATTCTTTCCGGGACACTAAACACTGAAGCTTTCTTT. It codes for CASSILSGTLNTEAFF.

Details on this clonotype: A read error is possible here, since a much larger clone lies one base away. This chain uses TRBV30 with TRBJ2-7; 10 bases match TRBD1. Trimming took 4 bases from V and 3 from J; bases not matched to a gene: 3. CDR1 is GTSNPN and CDR2 is SVGIG in the germline V gene (reference sequence). CDR3 length: 13 residues. The CDR3 DNA sequence: TGTGCCTGGATCCGGGACAGGGGCTACGAGCAGTACTTC. Translating it yields CAWIRDRGYEQYF.

This clonotype was detected ten times or more. This chain connects TRBV6-1 to TRBJ1-5, with a tentative D call TRBD1 (5 bases). Trimming cost V 10 bases and J 6 bases, with 16 bases left between them. The CDR3 extends over 13 amino acids. The germline gives CDR1 MNHNS, CDR2 SASEGT. In nucleotides, the CDR3 is TGTGCCATCGAATGGGGGTACGGTCAGCCCCAGCATTTT. This encodes CAIEWGYGQPQHF.

Ten or more counts support this clonotype. The V gene is TRBV6-2 or TRBV6-3, the J gene TRBJ2-2; 7 bases agree with TRBD1. The CDR3 has 15 residues. The trim removed 6 bases at V and 5 bases at J, leaving 9 bases unmatched. CDR1 and CDR2 (germline): MNHEY, SVGEGT. The CDR3 coding sequence is TGTGCCAGCAGACCCGGGACAGCCGATACCGGGGAGCTGTTTTTT. Protein: CASRPGTADTGELFF.

With regard to this clonotype: Given a much more abundant clone one base away, this may be a read error. CDR3 protein: CAWGQAYEQYF. CDR3 sequence (DNA): TGTGCCTGGGGACAGGCCTACGAGCAGTACTTC. The chain recombines TRBV30 with TRBJ2-7; TRBD1 matches 7 bases. In germline, CDR1 is GTSNPN, CDR2 SVGIG (reference sequence). J lost 2 bases, V lost 5 bases, and 0 bases had no gene match. This CDR3 spans 11 amino acids.

This clonotype was seen at least ten times. The V call is TRBV27, the J call TRBJ2-7, with TRBD2 identical over 8 bases. This CDR3 has 15 amino acids. J gave up 6 bases and V 3 bases, and 10 bases lay outside the gene matches. Germline values: CDR1 MNHEY, CDR2 SMNVEV (reference sequence). Written as DNA, the CDR3 is TGTGCCAGCAGTTTCGGAGTTGCGGGAGGAGGCGAGCAGTACTTC. It codes for CASSFGVAGGGEQYF.

This clonotype was observed a handful of times. The chain uses TRBV19 and TRBJ2-5; no definite D call. V lost 3 bases, J lost 3 bases, and 11 bases lay in between. This CDR3 comprises 14 residues. Germline V lookup: CDR1 LNHDA, CDR2 SQIVND (reference sequence). CDR3 region: CASSIAAGKETQYF. The CDR3 DNA is TGTGCCAGTAGTATTGCGGCCGGTAAAGAGACCCAGTACTTC.

This clonotype was seen repeatedly, ten times or more. The J gene is TRBJ1-2, the V gene TRBV4-1, with D perhaps TRBD1 (6 bases). This CDR3 region has 14 residues. The germline CDR1 and CDR2 sequences are MGHRA and YSYEKL. V gave up 1 base and J gave up 4 bases, with 10 bases separating them. CDR3 nucleotide sequence: TGCGCCAGCAGCCAAGTCAGGGGTGGCTATGGCTACACCTTC. Protein sequence: CASSQVRGGYGYTF.

This chain links TRBV13 with TRBJ2-7; 11 bases match TRBD1. After removal of 4 bases from V and 10 bases from J, the junction contained 9 bases not matched to a gene. This CDR3 comprises 14 residues. The germline CDR1 and CDR2 sequences are PRHDT and FYEKMQ (reference sequence). Written as DNA, the CDR3 is TGTGCCAGCAGCTACCCCGGGACAGGGGGAATACAGTACTTC. Its translation: CASSYPGTGGIQYF. Variable domain in full (rest from reference TRBV13 and TRBJ2-7): AAGVIQSPRHLIKEKRETATLKCYPIPRHDTVYWYQQGPGQDPQFLISFYEKMQSDKGSIPDRFSAQQFSDYHSELNMSSLELGDSALYFCASSYPGTGGIQYFGPGTRLTVT.

Details on this clonotype: Being one base from a much bigger clone, this may be a read error. The missing conserved phenylalanine or tryptophan at the end of this CDR3 makes a read error likely. The chain uses TRBV5-8 and TRBJ2-7; tentative D call: TRBD1 (5 bases). The CDR3 runs 14 residues. Germline V gene sequence: CDR1 SGHTS, CDR2 YDEGEE. V was pared by 1 base and J by 6 bases, with 14 bases between. CDR3 residues: CASSLKHSGREQYS. As DNA, the CDR3 is TGTGCCAGCAGCTTGAAACACTCAGGGCGCGAGCAGTACTCC.

This clonotype has a count of ten or more. The V and J genes are TRBV28 and TRBJ2-6; D possibly uses TRBD1 or TRBD2 (5 bases each). This CDR3 has 17 residues. Between the trimmed V and J ends, which lost 4 bases and 0 bases, there was a span of 13 bases. CDR1 is MDHEN, CDR2 SYDVKM, per germline. The CDR3 reads CASSWDGVGSGANVLTF. CDR3 DNA sequence: TGTGCCAGCAGTTGGGACGGAGTTGGCTCTGGGGCCAACGTCCTGACTTTC.

Concerning this clonotype itself: A single base separates this from a much larger clone, so it may be a read error. The chain combines TRBV4-1 with TRBJ1-2, with unresolved D. V was cut by 0 bases and J by 4 bases, with 15 bases left in between. This CDR3 contains 16 residues. Germline V gene lookup returns CDR1 MGHRA and CDR2 YSYEKL. The CDR3 DNA is TGCGCCAGCAGCCAAGAGGGTCAAGGCGAATTCTATGGCTACACCTTC. Translation: CASSQEGQGEFYGYTF.

The chain combines TRBV2 with TRBJ2-3; D is perhaps TRBD2 (5 bases). Between the trimmed V and J ends, which lost 5 bases and 0 bases, there was a span of 18 bases. The CDR3 loop spans 17 amino acids. CDR1 is SNHLY, CDR2 FYNNEI, per germline. The DNA for the CDR3 is TGTGCCAGCAGTCCCTCGTTAGGACTTACTAGCACAGATACGCAGTATTTT. Translating gives CASSPSLGLTSTDTQYF. The variable domain in full, with the rest retrieved from reference TRBV2 and TRBJ2-3, is EPEVTQTPSHQVTQMGQEVILRCVPISNHLYFYWYRQILGQKVEFLVSFYNNEISEKSEIFDDQFSVERPDGSNFTLKIRSTKLEDSAMYFCASSPSLGLTSTDTQYFGPGTRLTVL.

This clonotype came up many times. The chain uses TRBV10-3 and TRBJ2-5, with D unresolved. The germline CDR1 and CDR2 sequences are ENHRY and SYGVKD. The V end lost 2 bases, the J end lost 0 bases, and 13 bases lay between the germline ends. The CDR3 consists of 16 residues. CDR3 coding DNA: TGTGCCATCAGTGAGCCGATGGGCGTCTACCAAGAGACCCAGTACTTC. Translating gives CAISEPMGVYQETQYF.

Turning to this clonotype: This may be a read error: a much more frequent sequence differs by one nucleotide. The J gene is TRBJ2-1, the V gene TRBV19, with D perhaps assigned TRBD1 or TRBD2 (5 bases each). Germline lookup yields CDR1 LNHDA and CDR2 SQIVND (reference sequence). The CDR3 length is 12 residues. Trimming left V 10 bases short and J 12 bases short, with 19 bases between. The CDR3 DNA sequence: TGTGCCACTGAGGGGAGCGAGATTGGGCAGTTCTTC. Encoded protein: CATEGSEIGQFF.